These 23 T cell receptor beta chains were all obtained from the same sample, sequenced in a study of cytomegalovirus exposure and HLA in healthy donors. 60 Vbeta and 13 Jbeta primers were used in PCR. Repertoires were generated with immunoSEQ multiplex PCR, while TCRdb's copy carries only in-frame clones and drops some. The sample has roughly 150,000 clones, roughly 80% seen once. The sample consisted of PBMCs. All receptors come from a girl aged 2 to 9 in good health and CMV-seropositive.

CDR3 nucleotide sequence: TGTGCCAGCCGCCTAGAGGGCAATGAGCAGTTCTTC. Translation: CASRLEGNEQFF. This chain links TRBV2 with TRBJ2-1, with TRBD2 as a possible D gene (5 bases). The CDR3 runs 12 residues. In germline, CDR1 is SNHLY, CDR2 FYNNEI. V lost 8 bases and J 6 bases, leaving 11 bases between the germline ends.

The chain has TRBV5-1 and TRBJ2-2; D perhaps matches TRBD1 (7 bases). The germline CDR1 and CDR2 sequences are SGHRS and YFSETQ. The CDR3 is made up of 15 amino acids. Trimming left V 8 bases short and J 3 bases short, with 17 bases between. CDR3 DNA sequence: TGCGCCAGATTAACAGGGGAGGTCGACACCGGGGAGCTGTTTTTT. Protein sequence: CARLTGEVDTGELFF.

This clone was recorded only once. V is TRBV5-6 and J is TRBJ1-3; perhaps TRBD1 as D (5 bases). Trimming stripped 1 base from V and 7 bases from J, with 12 bases between. In germline, CDR1 is SGHDT, CDR2 YYEEEE. CDR3 length: 14 amino acids. The chain's CDR3 is CASSLFTGSNTIYF. In nucleotides, the CDR3 is TGTGCCAGCAGCTTGTTTACAGGTTCTAACACCATATATTTT.

The chain is built from TRBV19 and TRBJ2-1, with 7 bases matching TRBD2. The CDR3 contains 15 residues. Trimming at V came to 7 bases and at J to 0 bases, leaving 6 bases not matched to a gene. Germline values: CDR1 LNHDA, CDR2 SQIVND (reference sequence). The chain's CDR3 is CASTDGTNSYNEQFF. In DNA form, the CDR3 reads TGTGCCAGTACTGATGGGACTAACTCCTACAATGAGCAGTTCTTC. The entire variable domain, with the rest obtained from reference TRBV19 and TRBJ2-1, is as follows: DGGITQSPKYLFRKEGQNVTLSCEQNLNHDAMYWYRQDPGQGLRLIYYSQIVNDFQKGDIAEGYSVSREKKESFPLTVTSAQKNPTAFYLCASTDGTNSYNEQFFGPGTRLTVL.

J is TRBJ2-1 and V is TRBV21-1; the tabulated D call, TRBD2, remains unverified against the DNA. TRBV21-1 is described as a pseudogene. The CDR3 runs 21 residues. The CDR3 region has the DNA TGTGCCAGCAGCAAATTAAAGGGGGAAGCGGGAACTATCACCTCCTACAATGAGCAGTTCTTC. It encodes CASSKLKGEAGTITSYNEQFF.

The sample holds a few counts of this clone. The V and J genes are TRBV21-1 and TRBJ2-7; the table calls TRBD1, which could not be checked here. TRBV21-1 is given as a pseudogene. This CDR3 is 11 amino acids long. Here the CDR3 reads CASNRSHEQYF. The DNA of the CDR3 is TGTGCCAGCAACAGGTCCCACGAGCAGTACTTC.

The chain combines TRBV29-1 with TRBJ1-1; no firm D call. The V end lost 5 bases, the J end lost 6 bases, and 19 bases lay between the germline ends. The CDR3 totals 14 residues. Germline-derived CDR1 and CDR2 are SQVTM and ANQGSEA. CDR3 region: CSVSNMGSFPEAFF. The CDR3, as DNA: TGCAGCGTTAGTAATATGGGGAGTTTCCCTGAAGCTTTCTTT.

The J gene is TRBJ2-5, the V gene TRBV6-5, with 10 bases matching TRBD1. The junction had 10 bases not matched to a gene; V was cut back by 7 bases and J by 5 bases. The germline CDR1 and CDR2 sequences are MNHEY and SVGAGI. CDR3 length: 15 residues. DNA of the CDR3: TGTGCCAGCACCGAATCGACAGGGGGCGTGGAGACCCAGTACTTC. Translating gives CASTESTGGVETQYF.

The chain has TRBV2 and TRBJ2-3, with no clear D. Trimming took off 2 bases at V and 2 bases at J, with 8 bases between the two ends. This CDR3 contains 14 residues. Germline V gene sequence: CDR1 SNHLY, CDR2 FYNNEI. This chain's CDR3 is CASSEFRDTDTQYF. As DNA, the CDR3 is TGTGCCAGCAGTGAATTTCGAGACACAGATACGCAGTATTTT.

The V call is TRBV29-1, the J call TRBJ2-4, with TRBD2 as a possible D gene (6 bases). CDR3 length: 17 amino acids. V was clipped by 7 bases and J by 0 bases, with 22 bases between them. Looked up from germline, CDR1 is SQVTM and CDR2 is ANQGSEA. The CDR3 DNA reads as TGCAGCGCGGGAGCGTACGCCCCCGATCTAGCCAAAAACATTCAGTACTTC. It yields the protein CSAGAYAPDLAKNIQYF.

The chain joins TRBV6-1 to TRBJ1-2; the match to TRBD1 covers 8 bases. V lost 6 bases and J lost 3; bases outside the gene matches: 3. This CDR3 spans 13 amino acids. CDR1 is MNHNS, CDR2 SASEGT, per germline. CDR3 sequence: CASSRTGHYGYTF. The CDR3 nucleotides read TGTGCCAGCAGCAGGACAGGGCACTATGGCTACACCTTC.

The chain has TRBV2 and TRBJ1-4; 7 bases fit TRBD1. Losses at the gene ends were 6 bases for V and 6 bases for J; bases not matched to a gene: 7. This CDR3 spans 14 amino acids. The V gene's germline CDR1 is SNHLY and CDR2 FYNNEI. CDR3 in amino acids: CASRRGQGDEKLFF. As DNA, the CDR3 is TGTGCCAGCAGGAGGGGGCAGGGGGATGAAAAACTGTTTTTT.

This clone appeared a few times. The gene calls are TRBV30 and TRBJ1-5; possibly TRBD1 for D (6 bases). In germline, CDR1 is GTSNPN, CDR2 SVGIG (reference sequence). The ends were cut back, 2 bases at V and 7 bases at J, with 12 bases in the middle. This CDR3 has 13 residues. This CDR3 is CAWSTGLLQPQHF. CDR3 bases: TGTGCCTGGAGTACAGGGTTATTGCAGCCCCAGCATTTT.

V and J are TRBV2 and TRBJ2-1; TRBD2 is a possible D gene (5 bases). The CDR3 contains 17 residues. Germline CDR1 is SNHLY and CDR2 is FYNNEI. The V end lost 5 bases, the J end lost 1 base, and 18 bases lay between the germline ends. The CDR3 DNA reads TGTGCCAGCAGTCGTACGACGGGTACGGGATCCTACAATGAGCAGTTCTTC. It is translated as CASSRTTGTGSYNEQFF.

The chain joins TRBV7-9 to TRBJ1-1, with a tentative D call TRBD1 (6 bases). This CDR3 region has 15 residues. The V and J ends lost 4 bases and 8 bases respectively, with 20 bases between them. Germline V gene lookup returns CDR1 SEHNR and CDR2 FQNEAQ (reference sequence). The CDR3 reads CASSSSTWTATEAFF. CDR3 in DNA: TGTGCCAGCAGCTCAAGCACCTGGACAGCTACCGAAGCTTTCTTT. Combining the CDR3 with reference TRBV7-9 and TRBJ1-1 gives the whole variable domain DTGVSQNPRHKITKRGQNVTFRCDPISEHNRLYWYRQTLGQGPEFLTYFQNEAQLEKSRLLSDRFSAERPKGSFSTLEIQRTEQGDSAMYLCASSSSTWTATEAFFGQGTRLTVV.

The V call is TRBV30, the J call TRBJ1-5; D not certain. The germline gives CDR1 GTSNPN, CDR2 SVGIG (reference sequence). The V end was cut by 0 bases, the J end by 4 bases, with 13 bases between. This CDR3 comprises 15 residues. The CDR3 reads CAWSVGYGRNQPQHF. CDR3 sequence (DNA): TGTGCCTGGAGTGTAGGGTACGGGAGAAATCAGCCCCAGCATTTT.

The rearrangement joins TRBV6-5 to TRBJ2-6; D possibly corresponds to TRBD2 (5 bases). The V end was cut by 8 bases, the J end by 2 bases, with 13 bases between. This CDR3 is built from 15 residues. Germline lookup yields CDR1 MNHEY and CDR2 SVGAGI. The CDR3 sequence: CASVRGTPGANVLTF. The CDR3 DNA follows: TGTGCCAGCGTCCGGGGAACTCCTGGGGCCAACGTCCTGACTTTC.

The rearrangement uses TRBV7-9 and TRBJ1-1; D is unresolved. The CDR3 extends over 15 amino acids. The germline V and J ends were trimmed by 1 base and 5 bases, with 14 bases remaining between them. The germline CDR1 and CDR2 sequences are SEHNR and FQNEAQ (reference sequence). The CDR3 protein is CASSLGTIVKTEAFF. As DNA, the CDR3 is TGTGCCAGCAGCTTAGGCACTATTGTAAAGACTGAAGCTTTCTTT. Variable domain in full (rest from reference TRBV7-9 and TRBJ1-1): DTGVSQNPRHKITKRGQNVTFRCDPISEHNRLYWYRQTLGQGPEFLTYFQNEAQLEKSRLLSDRFSAERPKGSFSTLEIQRTEQGDSAMYLCASSLGTIVKTEAFFGQGTRLTVV.

This rearrangement joins TRBV18 to TRBJ2-1; TRBD2 matches at 7 bases. The V gene's germline CDR1 is KGHSH and CDR2 LQKENI. There are 14 residues in the CDR3. V shed 2 bases, J shed 5 bases, and the junction held 3 bases outside the gene matches. The CDR3 here is CASSPGLVNNEQFF. In DNA form, the CDR3 reads TGTGCCAGCTCACCAGGACTAGTCAACAATGAGCAGTTCTTC.

J is TRBJ2-5 and V is TRBV28; the match to TRBD2 covers 11 bases. Germline loops: CDR1 MDHEN, CDR2 SYDVKM. V was clipped by 7 bases and J by 5 bases; unmatched bases: 9. The CDR3 totals 15 residues. Written as DNA, the CDR3 is TGTGCCAGCAACCTTAGCGGGAGGGCCAGTGAGACCCAGTACTTC. Translation: CASNLSGRASETQYF. Full variable domain (remainder filled in from reference TRBV28 and TRBJ2-5): DVKVTQSSRYLVKRTGEKVFLECVQDMDHENMFWYRQDPGLGLRLIYFSYDVKMKEKGDIPEGYSVSREKKERFSLILESASTNQTSMYLCASNLSGRASETQYFGPGTRLLVL.

The chain recombines TRBV5-8 with TRBJ1-4; 8 bases map to TRBD1. With 4 bases clipped from V and 4 bases from J, the junction kept 9 bases outside the gene matches. Germline values: CDR1 SGHTS, CDR2 YDEGEE. This CDR3 comprises 16 residues. The CDR3 region is CASSKGRTGRNEKLFF. The DNA for the CDR3 is TGTGCCAGCAGCAAGGGACGGACAGGGCGTAATGAAAAACTGTTTTTT. Looking up the rest from reference TRBV5-8 and TRBJ1-4 gives the full variable domain: EAGVTQSPTHLIKTRGQQATLRCSPISGHTSVYWYQQALGLGLQFLLWYDEGEERNRGNFPPRFSGRQFPNYSSELNVNALELEDSALYLCASSKGRTGRNEKLFFGSGTQLSVL.

CDR3 protein: CASLQGPSYEQYF. The CDR3 nucleotides are TGTGCCAGCTTGCAGGGGCCCTCCTACGAGCAGTACTTC. The V call is TRBV6-6, the J call TRBJ2-7; a possible D gene is TRBD1 (6 bases). With 8 bases removed from V and 0 bases from J, the gap between germline ends came to 11 bases. CDR1 and CDR2 (germline): MNHNY, SVGAGI (reference sequence). This CDR3 region has 13 residues.

V and J are TRBV30 and TRBJ2-1, with a weak D call TRBD2 (5 bases). Trimming took off 2 bases at V and 10 bases at J, with 9 bases between the two ends. The CDR3 length is 11 residues. Germline CDR1 GTSNPN, CDR2 SVGIG (reference sequence). The CDR3 loop reads CAWSWRQEQFF. The CDR3 nucleotides read TGTGCCTGGAGTTGGAGGCAGGAGCAGTTCTTC.